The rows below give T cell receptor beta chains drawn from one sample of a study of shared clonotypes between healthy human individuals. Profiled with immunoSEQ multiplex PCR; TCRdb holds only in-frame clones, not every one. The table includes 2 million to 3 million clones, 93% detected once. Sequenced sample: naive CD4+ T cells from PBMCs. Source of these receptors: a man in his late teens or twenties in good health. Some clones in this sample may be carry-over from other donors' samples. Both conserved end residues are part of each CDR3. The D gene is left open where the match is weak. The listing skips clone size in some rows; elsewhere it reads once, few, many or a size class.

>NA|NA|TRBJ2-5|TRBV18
TGTGCCAGCTCACCAGGGTTGGGGGAGACCCAGTACTTC
CASSPGLGETQYF
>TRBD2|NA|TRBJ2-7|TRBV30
TGTGCTATTAAGGGACTAGCGGAACGGGAGCAGTACTTC
CAIKGLAEREQYF
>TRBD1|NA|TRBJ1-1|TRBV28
TGTGCCAGCAGTGGGGACAGCTTGAACACTGAAGCTTTCTTT
CASSGDSLNTEAFF
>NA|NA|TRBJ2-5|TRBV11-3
TGTGCCAGCAGCTACCGAGACCCGGGAGAGACCCAGTACTTC
CASSYRDPGETQYF
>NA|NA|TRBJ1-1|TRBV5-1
TGCGCCAGCAGCTTTAAAGGGGACACTGAAGCTTTCTTT
CASSFKGDTEAFF
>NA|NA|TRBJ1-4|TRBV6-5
TGTGCCAGCAGTTACTCGTCGGGGGTAGGAGAAAAACTGTTTTTT
CASSYSSGVGEKLFF
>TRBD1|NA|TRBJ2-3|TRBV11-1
TGTGCCAGCAGCCCCCGGGACAGGGGCACAGATACGCAGTATTTT
CASSPRDRGTDTQYF
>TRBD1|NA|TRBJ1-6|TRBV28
TGTGCCAGCAGCCTAGTTACCGGGACAGCTCCTTACTTT
CASSLVTGTAPYF
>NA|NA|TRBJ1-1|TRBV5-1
TGCGCCAGCAGCACGACAGATATGAACACTGAAGCTTTCTTT
CASSTTDMNTEAFF
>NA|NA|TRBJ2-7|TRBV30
TGTGCCTGGGGCCGCGGACCCTACGAGCAGTACTTC
CAWGRGPYEQYF
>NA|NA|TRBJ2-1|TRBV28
TGTGCCAGCAGCGGTAGCGGAAGAACCTACAATGAGCAGTTCTTC
CASSGSGRTYNEQFF
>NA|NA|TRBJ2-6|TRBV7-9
TGTGCCAGCAGCTTATGGGGGGAATCTGGGGCCAACGTCCTGACTTTC
CASSLWGESGANVLTF
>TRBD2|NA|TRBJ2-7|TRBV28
TGTGCCAGCAGTTTATTACGTCTAGGGACTAGCACTAACGAGCAGTACTTC
CASSLLRLGTSTNEQYF
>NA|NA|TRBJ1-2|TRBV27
TGTGCCAGCAGTTTATCACTACAGGGTGTAAGGTATGGCTACACCTTC
CASSLSLQGVRYGYTF
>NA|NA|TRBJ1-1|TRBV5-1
TGCGCCAGCTCCGGGTGGGGGGTGGACACTGAAGCTTTCTTT
CASSGWGVDTEAFF
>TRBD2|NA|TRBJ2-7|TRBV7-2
TGTGCCAGCAGCTGGGGGAGGGGCGAGCAGTACTTC
CASSWGRGEQYF
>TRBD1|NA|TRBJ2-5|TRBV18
TGTGCCAGCTCACCCGGACAGGTACAAGAGACCCAGTACTTC
CASSPGQVQETQYF
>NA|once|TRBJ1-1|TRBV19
TGTGCCAGTCATCAGGGCTGGGTCACTGAAGCTTTCTTT
CASHQGWVTEAFF
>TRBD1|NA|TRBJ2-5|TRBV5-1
TGCGCCAGCAGTAAGGGGACAGGTCAGCAAGAGACCCAGTACTTC
CASSKGTGQQETQYF
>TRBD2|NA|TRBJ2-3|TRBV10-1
TGCGCCAGCAGTGTCGGACTAGCGGGAAGCACAGATACGCAGTATTTT
CASSVGLAGSTDTQYF
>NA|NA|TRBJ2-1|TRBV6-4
TGTGCCAGCACCCCCCCCCGGGACTGGGGATACAATGAGCAGTTCTTC
CASTPPRDWGYNEQFF
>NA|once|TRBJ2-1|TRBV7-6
TGTGCCAGCAGCTTACAAGGGGGCTCCTACAATGAGCAGTTCTTC
CASSLQGGSYNEQFF
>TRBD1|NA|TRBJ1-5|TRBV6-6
TGTGCCAGCAGTTCGGACAGGGGTAAGGGGCAGCCCCAGCATTTT
CASSSDRGKGQPQHF
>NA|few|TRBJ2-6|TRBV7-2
TGTGCCAGCAGCCCAGTGGGTTCGGTGTCTGGGGCCAACGTCCTGACTTTC
CASSPVGSVSGANVLTF
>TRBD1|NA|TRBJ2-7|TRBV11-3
TGTGCCAGCAGCCCGGGACAGGGACGATCCTACGAGCAGTACTTC
CASSPGQGRSYEQYF
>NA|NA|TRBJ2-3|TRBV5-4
TGTGCCAGCAGCTTGGGAGGAAGCGGTAGCACAGATACGCAGTATTTT
CASSLGGSGSTDTQYF
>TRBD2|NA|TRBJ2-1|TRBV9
TGTGCCAGCAGCGTAGCTGCGGGAGGAGCGGGGGATGAGCAGTTCTTC
CASSVAAGGAGDEQFF
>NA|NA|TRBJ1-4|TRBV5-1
TGCGCCAGCAGCTTGGGCCGCCTAGGGGAAAAACTGTTTTTT
CASSLGRLGEKLFF
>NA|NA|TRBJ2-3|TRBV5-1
TGCGCCAGCACCCTTCCTCAGGGGGGAGACGGAGATACGCAGTATTTT
CASTLPQGGDGDTQYF
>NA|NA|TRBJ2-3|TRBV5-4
TGTGCCAGCAGCTCCCGACAGGAGGCAGATACGCAGTATTTT
CASSSRQEADTQYF
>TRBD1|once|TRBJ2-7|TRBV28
TGTGCCAGCAGTTTAAGGTCGGCCCGAGGACAGGCGGACGAGCAGTACTTC
CASSLRSARGQADEQYF
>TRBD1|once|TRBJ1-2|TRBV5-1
TGCGCCAGCAGCTCTGGGGACAGCGTCAACTATGGCTACACCTTC
CASSSGDSVNYGYTF
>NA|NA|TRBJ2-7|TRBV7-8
TGTGCCAGCAGCCTGGGAGGGACAGGCGATTGGTACGAGCAGTACTTC
CASSLGGTGDWYEQYF
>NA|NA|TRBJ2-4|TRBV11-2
TGTGCCAGCAGAACATTACAGCTAGCCAAAAACATTCAGTACTTC
CASRTLQLAKNIQYF
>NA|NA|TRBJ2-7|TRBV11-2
TGTGCCAGCAGCTCCCGGGAAGTGGCCTCCTACGAGCAGTACTTC
CASSSREVASYEQYF